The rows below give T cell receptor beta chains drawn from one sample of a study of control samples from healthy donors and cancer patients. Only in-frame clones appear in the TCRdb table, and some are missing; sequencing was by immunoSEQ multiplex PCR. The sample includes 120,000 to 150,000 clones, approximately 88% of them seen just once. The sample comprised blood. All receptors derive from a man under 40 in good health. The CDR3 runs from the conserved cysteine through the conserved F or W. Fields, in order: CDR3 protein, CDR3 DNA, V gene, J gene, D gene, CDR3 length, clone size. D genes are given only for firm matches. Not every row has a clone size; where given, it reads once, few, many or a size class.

CASSPPPGGGPTDTQYF	TGTGCCAGCAGCCCTCCACCGGGGGGGGGCCCGACAGATACGCAGTATTTT	TRBV4-2	TRBJ2-3	TRBD2	17	.
CSASLARGTDTQYF	TGCAGTGCTAGTCTCGCCAGGGGGACAGATACGCAGTATTTT	TRBV20-1	TRBJ2-3	TRBD1	14	.
CASSQDPGLGIDTQYF	TGCGCCAGCAGCCAAGATCCCGGGTTGGGTATAGATACGCAGTATTTT	TRBV4-1	TRBJ2-3	.	16	.
CASSQVDGYEQYF	TGTGCCAGCAGCCAAGTTGATGGGTACGAGCAGTACTTC	TRBV4-2	TRBJ2-7	.	13	.
CASSVNNPASGNTIYF	TGTGCCAGCAGCGTAAACAATCCAGCCTCTGGAAACACCATATATTTT	TRBV7-2	TRBJ1-3	.	16	.
CASSQDRQAGNTIYF	TGCGCCAGCAGCCAAGATCGACAGGCTGGAAACACCATATATTTT	TRBV4-1	TRBJ1-3	.	15	.
CASSLVPSGSVTGELFF	TGTGCCAGCAGCTTGGTTCCTAGCGGGAGTGTTACCGGGGAGCTGTTTTTT	TRBV5-4	TRBJ2-2	TRBD2	17	.
CASSQVYGGVYGYTF	TGCGCCAGCAGCCAAGTCTACGGGGGGGTCTATGGCTACACCTTC	TRBV4-1	TRBJ1-2	.	15	once
CASSEVLAGIYEQYF	TGTGCCAGCAGTGAAGTCCTAGCGGGAATCTACGAGCAGTACTTC	TRBV2	TRBJ2-7	TRBD2	15	once
CASSPRSQGAEAFF	TGTGCCAGCAGCCCCCGGTCACAAGGCGCTGAAGCTTTCTTT	TRBV3-1/TRBV3-2	TRBJ1-1	.	14	.
CASSVPGTGNTIYF	TGTGCCAGCAGCGTACCAGGGACTGGAAACACCATATATTTT	TRBV9	TRBJ1-3	.	14	.
CASSPTGGNYEQYF	TGTGCCAGCAGCCCTACAGGGGGGAATTACGAGCAGTACTTC	TRBV7-9	TRBJ2-7	TRBD1	14	.
CASSYLEGLVYNEQFF	TGTGCCAGCAGTTACCTGGAGGGACTAGTTTACAATGAGCAGTTCTTC	TRBV6-2/TRBV6-3	TRBJ2-1	TRBD2	16	.
CASSLGQETYEQYF	TGTGCCAGTAGTCTCGGACAGGAGACCTACGAGCAGTACTTC	TRBV19	TRBJ2-7	TRBD1	14	.
CASSLIGQSYEQYF	TGTGCCAGCAGTCTGATAGGACAGTCCTACGAGCAGTACTTC	TRBV27	TRBJ2-7	.	14	.
CASSPSGFSYEQYF	TGTGCCAGCAGCCCTAGCGGTTTCTCCTACGAGCAGTACTTC	TRBV11-3	TRBJ2-7	TRBD2	14	.
CASTSGGLNTGELFF	TGTGCCAGCACCTCGGGGGGTCTAAACACCGGGGAGCTGTTTTTT	TRBV7-9	TRBJ2-2	TRBD2	15	once
CASNAYLGELFF	TGTGCCAGCAACGCCTACCTCGGGGAGCTGTTTTTT	TRBV12-3/TRBV12-4	TRBJ2-2	.	12	.
CARSNRAGELFF	TGTGCCAGAAGCAACAGGGCCGGGGAGCTGTTTTTT	TRBV5-3	TRBJ2-2	.	12	.
CASSWATGTGQETQYF	TGTGCCAGCAGCTGGGCCACCGGGACAGGGCAAGAGACCCAGTACTTC	TRBV5-6	TRBJ2-5	TRBD1	16	few
CASSTKLEQEQFF	TGTGCCAGTAGTACCAAACTAGAGCAGGAGCAGTTCTTC	TRBV19	TRBJ2-1	.	13	.
CASRIRDRGLSSYEQYF	TGTGCAAGTCGAATCCGGGACAGGGGCCTGAGCTCCTACGAGCAGTACTTC	TRBV12-2	TRBJ2-7	.	17	.
CASSLTGQGADEQYF	TGTGCCAGCAGCTTAACCGGACAGGGGGCCGACGAGCAGTACTTC	TRBV7-9	TRBJ2-7	TRBD1	15	.
CASSTGLAGGHEQYF	TGTGCCAGCAGCACGGGACTAGCGGGAGGTCACGAGCAGTACTTC	TRBV6-5	TRBJ2-7	TRBD2	15	.
CASGADKDYGYTF	TGTGCCAGCGGAGCGGATAAGGACTATGGCTACACCTTC	TRBV6-5	TRBJ1-2	.	13	.
CASSFTGFYEQYF	TGCGCCAGCAGCTTCACAGGGTTCTACGAGCAGTACTTC	TRBV5-1	TRBJ2-7	.	13	.